The 25 T cell receptor beta chains below all came from one sample that was sequenced in a study of blood T cell dynamics during melanoma immunotherapy (dated by TCRdb to 2018 to 2021). The sample's time point label is to be understood as: pre-treatment baseline. The method behind the library was the immunoSEQ multiplex PCR assay. TCRdb took this table from immuneACCESS and kept in-frame rearrangements with V and J called. Such tables lack part of the clones; where checked against another copy, unresolved V genes explain under half of the gap, and the rest is unexplained. The table for this sample lists some 25,000 clones; 70% to 90% of them were counted only once. Over 3.5% of the sample lies in the top ten. This material consisted of blood, taken from a patient treated with checkpoint blockade. These receptor sequences come from a human donor with melanoma.

The rearrangement links TRBV9 to TRBJ1-2; TRBD1 is a possible D gene (6 bases). This CDR3 contains 16 residues. CDR1 is SGDLS, CDR2 YYNGEE, per germline. V shed 3 bases and J shed 0 bases, with 15 bases lying between them. The DNA for the CDR3 is TGTGCCAGCAGCGGATCTCGACAGGACTCTAACTATGGCTACACCTTC. Amino acid sequence: CASSGSRQDSNYGYTF.

This sequence joins TRBV7-9 and TRBJ1-4, with 11 bases matching TRBD1. There are 17 residues in the CDR3. V trimming: 5 bases; J trimming: 2 bases; junction bases outside the gene matches: 7. CDR1 and CDR2 from the germline V gene are SEHNR and FQNEAQ (reference sequence). CDR3 in DNA: TGTGCCAGCAGCGCCGGACAGGGGGCGTTTACTAATGAAAAACTGTTTTTT. The encoded protein is CASSAGQGAFTNEKLFF.

The genes are TRBV19 and TRBJ2-2; D could derive from TRBD1 or TRBD2 (6 bases each). The V end was cut by 4 bases, the J end by 2 bases, with 8 bases between. CDR3 length equals 14 residues. Germline CDR1 and CDR2: LNHDA and SQIVND (reference sequence). The CDR3 sequence: CASSRGANTGELFF. In DNA form, the CDR3 reads TGTGCCAGTAGTAGGGGGGCTAACACCGGGGAGCTGTTTTTT.

The sample holds a few counts of this clone. The rearrangement uses TRBV29-1 and TRBJ1-1; 9 nucleotides agree with TRBD1. The CDR3 has 14 amino acids. Germline values: CDR1 SQVTM, CDR2 ANQGSEA. Unmatched junction bases numbered 10, after V lost 0 bases and J lost 11 bases. In nucleotides, the CDR3 is TGCAGCGTTGAAGATCGGGGGGACAGGGTTGGGGCTTTCTTT. Translated: CSVEDRGDRVGAFF.

The chain is built from TRBV5-1 and TRBJ2-7, with TRBD1 identical over 8 bases. V lost 5 bases to trimming and J lost 0 bases; unmatched junction nucleotides: 4. The CDR3 totals 14 residues. Per the germline V gene, CDR1 is SGHRS and CDR2 is YFSETQ. CDR3 sequence (DNA): TGCGCCAGCAGGGACAGGGAATACTCCTACGAGCAGTACTTC. Translated, it gives CASRDREYSYEQYF.

The genes are TRBV6-6 and TRBJ2-7, with D hard to call. This CDR3 has 13 amino acids. V lost 0 bases and J lost 4, with 7 bases in between. The germline CDR1 and CDR2 sequences are MNHNY and SVGAGI (reference sequence). The CDR3 loop reads CASSYSVTYEQYF. As DNA, the CDR3 is TGTGCCAGCAGTTACTCGGTTACTTACGAGCAGTACTTC.

This clone was observed a single time. The chain uses TRBV4-2 and TRBJ2-1, with 9 bases fitting TRBD2. The V gene end was trimmed by 0 bases and the J gene end by 0 bases; junction bases not matched to a gene: 0. CDR3 length: 16 residues. Germline lookup yields CDR1 LGHNA and CDR2 YNFKEQ. The DNA for the CDR3 is TGTGCCAGCAGCCAAGATAGCGGGAGCTCCTACAATGAGCAGTTCTTC. Its translation: CASSQDSGSSYNEQFF.

The chain has TRBV2 and TRBJ1-4, with no clear D. This CDR3 region has 15 residues. Germline V lookup: CDR1 SNHLY, CDR2 FYNNEI. The V and J ends lost 2 bases and 8 bases respectively, with 15 bases between them. CDR3 DNA: TGTGCCAGCAGTGAATCCGACCCAGTTTTGGAAAAACTGTTTTTT. This translates into CASSESDPVLEKLFF.

The V call is TRBV7-8, the J call TRBJ2-6; TRBD2 aligns across 16 bases. Unmatched junction bases numbered 10, after V lost 2 bases and J lost 9 bases. This CDR3 has 19 residues. Germline V gene data show CDR1 as SGHVS and CDR2 as FQNEAQ. The DNA for the CDR3 is TGTGCCAGCAGCTTACGTACGGGACTAGCGGGAGGGCGTGGCAACGTCCTGACTTTC. This gives the protein CASSLRTGLAGGRGNVLTF. Full variable domain (remainder filled in from reference TRBV7-8 and TRBJ2-6): GAGVSQSPRYKVAKRGQDVALRCDPISGHVSLFWYQQALGQGPEFLTYFQNEAQLDKSGLPSDRFFAERPEGSVSTLKIQRTQQEDSAVYLCASSLRTGLAGGRGNVLTFGAGSRLTVL.

The chain is built from TRBV4-2 and TRBJ2-5, with D perhaps TRBD1 (5 bases). CDR1 and CDR2 from the germline V gene are LGHNA and YNFKEQ. The CDR3 has 14 amino acids. Trimming took 0 bases from V and 5 from J, leaving 10 bases between them. The CDR3 nucleotides are TGTGCCAGCAGCCAAGAGACAGTAGTGGAGACCCAGTACTTC. Protein: CASSQETVVETQYF.

This clone was observed a single time. The rearrangement uses TRBV28 and TRBJ2-3; D unclear. Trimming shortened V by 3 bases and J by 2 bases, and 9 bases separated the two germline ends. This CDR3 is 14 amino acids long. Germline assignment: CDR1 MDHEN and CDR2 SYDVKM. The CDR3 DNA reads as TGTGCCAGCAGTTTTAGGTCCCTCACAGATACGCAGTATTTT. The encoded protein is CASSFRSLTDTQYF.

This clone was seen once. This rearrangement joins TRBV4-2 to TRBJ2-5; TRBD2 agrees at 7 bases. The junction had 9 bases not matched to a gene; V was cut back by 4 bases and J by 4 bases. CDR1 is LGHNA, CDR2 YNFKEQ, per germline. The CDR3 totals 15 residues. CDR3 loop: CASSPTREEGETQYF. DNA of the CDR3: TGTGCCAGCAGCCCAACCCGGGAGGAGGGAGAGACCCAGTACTTC.

The rearrangement joins TRBV16 to TRBJ2-4; no reliable D call. Trimming left V 2 bases short and J 0 bases short, with 8 bases between. The CDR3 totals 15 residues. The germline V gene has CDR1 KGHSY and CDR2 FQNENV. CDR3 region: CASSQTLLAKNIQYF. The CDR3, as DNA: TGTGCCAGCAGCCAAACACTGCTAGCCAAAAACATTCAGTACTTC.

V gene TRBV7-2 combines with J gene TRBJ2-1; D remains ambiguous. Germline V gene lookup returns CDR1 SGHTA and CDR2 FQGNSA. The CDR3 sequence is 13 residues long. V shed 2 bases and J shed 4 bases, with 6 bases lying between them. The chain's CDR3 is CASSLNAYNEQFF. As DNA, the CDR3 is TGTGCCAGCAGCTTAAACGCTTACAATGAGCAGTTCTTC.

V gene TRBV19 combines with J gene TRBJ2-1, with TRBD2 matching 7 bases. The CDR3 loop spans 14 amino acids. The J segment lost 2 bases and the V segment lost 9 bases, leaving 7 bases of the junction unmatched. Germline values: CDR1 LNHDA, CDR2 SQIVND (reference sequence). CDR3 sequence reads: CASKSGIAYNEQFF. The CDR3 region has the DNA TGTGCCAGCAAAAGCGGGATCGCCTACAATGAGCAGTTCTTC.

The chain links TRBV28 to TRBJ2-3; D not certain. V dropped 2 bases and J dropped 8 bases, with 11 bases sitting between them. In germline, CDR1 is MDHEN, CDR2 SYDVKM. The CDR3 consists of 13 residues. CDR3 in amino acids: CASSLGRLITQYF. DNA for the CDR3: TGTGCCAGCAGTTTAGGTCGACTTATTACGCAGTATTTT.

In its sample, this clone was seen a few times. This sequence joins TRBV14 and TRBJ2-7; possibly TRBD1 or TRBD2 for D (6 bases each). The CDR3 extends over 15 amino acids. V was clipped by 3 bases and J by 7 bases, with 19 bases between them. Per the germline V gene, CDR1 is SGHDN and CDR2 is FVKESK. Here the CDR3 reads CASSQGQAWEAEQYF. CDR3 sequence (DNA): TGTGCCAGCAGCCAGGGACAAGCCTGGGAGGCGGAGCAGTACTTC.

J is TRBJ2-3 and V is TRBV2; 10 bases fit TRBD1. The V segment lost 6 bases and the J segment 4 bases; nucleotides outside the gene matches: 4. The CDR3 has 14 residues. Germline V lookup: CDR1 SNHLY, CDR2 FYNNEI. CDR3 sequence: CASRHDRGPDTQYF. The CDR3 DNA is TGTGCCAGCAGACATGACAGGGGGCCAGATACGCAGTATTTT.

This clone appeared a single time. V usage is TRBV2 and J usage is TRBJ2-1, with TRBD2 matching over 8 bases. Germline V gene data show CDR1 as SNHLY and CDR2 as FYNNEI. The CDR3 runs 15 residues. The CDR3 region is CADGYGTSGRHEQFF. DNA for the CDR3: TGTGCAGACGGGTATGGGACTAGTGGGCGCCATGAGCAGTTCTTC.

The chain joins TRBV18 to TRBJ2-3; D tentatively fits TRBD1 or TRBD2 (5 bases each). V was shortened by 3 bases and J by 4 bases, with 11 bases between the two germline ends. The CDR3 has 14 amino acids. The germline gives CDR1 KGHSH, CDR2 LQKENI. The CDR3 reads CASSPGEWSDTQYF. CDR3 coding DNA: TGTGCCAGCTCACCGGGGGAATGGTCAGATACGCAGTATTTT.

This clone was picked up a small number of times. This chain links TRBV11-3 with TRBJ1-6; tentatively, D is TRBD1 (6 bases). V was cut by 0 bases and J by 6 bases, with 9 bases left in between. The CDR3 consists of 15 residues. The V gene's germline CDR1 is SGHNT and CDR2 YENEEA. The CDR3 loop is CASSLDGQTNSPLHF. The CDR3 DNA sequence: TGTGCCAGCAGCTTAGACGGACAGACTAATTCACCCCTCCACTTT.

This chain joins TRBV5-4 and TRBJ1-4, with a tentative D call TRBD1 (5 bases). V shed 5 bases and J shed 8 bases, with 10 bases lying between them. The CDR3 has 12 amino acids. The V gene's germline CDR1 is SGHNT and CDR2 YYREEE (reference sequence). Here the CDR3 reads CASSNSGEKLFF. The CDR3 region has the DNA TGTGCCAGCAGTAACTCAGGGGAAAAACTGTTTTTT.

The genes are TRBV10-3 and TRBJ2-1; TRBD1 matches at 11 bases. The junction had 5 bases not matched to a gene; V was cut back by 10 bases and J by 3 bases. The CDR3 loop spans 14 amino acids. CDR1 is ENHRY, CDR2 SYGVKD, per germline. The CDR3 reads CATRGTGGYNEQFF. CDR3 coding DNA: TGTGCCACCCGCGGGACAGGGGGCTACAATGAGCAGTTCTTC.

The chain couples TRBV7-9 to TRBJ2-7; no definite D call. Germline V lookup: CDR1 SEHNR, CDR2 FQNEAQ (reference sequence). V was cut by 5 bases and J by 3 bases, with 5 bases left in between. This CDR3 is built from 11 residues. The CDR3, as DNA: TGTGCCAGCAGCGATAACTACGAGCAGTACTTC. Residues: CASSDNYEQYF. Looking up the rest from reference TRBV7-9 and TRBJ2-7 gives the full variable domain: DTGVSQNPRHKITKRGQNVTFRCDPISEHNRLYWYRQTLGQGPEFLTYFQNEAQLEKSRLLSDRFSAERPKGSFSTLEIQRTEQGDSAMYLCASSDNYEQYFGPGTRLTVT.

The chain links TRBV20-1 to TRBJ2-1; D is undetermined. The CDR3 runs to 10 residues. The V end was cut by 6 bases, the J end by 10 bases, with 10 bases between. Looked up from germline, CDR1 is DFQATT and CDR2 is SNEGSKA (reference sequence). The CDR3 DNA sequence: TGCAGTGCCCTTAGCCTGGAGCAGTTCTTC. It codes for CSALSLEQFF.